This T cell receptor beta chain appears in the sequencing data of a study of graft-versus-host responses after intestinal transplantation. General study results and limits: The highest levels of circulating GvH clones went along with early declines in HvG clones after transplant.

The CDR3 has 16 amino acids. Losses at the gene ends were 0 bases for V and 2 bases for J; bases not matched to a gene: 7. The germline CDR1 and CDR2 sequences are MNHNS and SASEGT. Researchers processed graft tissue to release intraepithelial and lamina propria lymphocytes. Details on this clone: What it binds is not known.

Repertoires were generated with immunoSEQ multiplex PCR, while TCRdb's copy carries only in-frame clones and drops some. The top ten hold roughly 25% of the sample, which has more than 13,000 clones, 70% seen once. The sequence derives from a human patient who received an intestinal transplant, so some T cells may come from the graft donor. Sample: ileum tissue, taken 717 days after intestinal transplantation. The chain has TRBV6-1 and TRBJ2-7; TRBD2 matches 7 bases. The CDR3 region is CASSEAQVGGAYEQYF. The CDR3 DNA sequence: TGTGCCAGCAGTGAAGCGCAAGTGGGAGGGGCCTACGAGCAGTACTTC.